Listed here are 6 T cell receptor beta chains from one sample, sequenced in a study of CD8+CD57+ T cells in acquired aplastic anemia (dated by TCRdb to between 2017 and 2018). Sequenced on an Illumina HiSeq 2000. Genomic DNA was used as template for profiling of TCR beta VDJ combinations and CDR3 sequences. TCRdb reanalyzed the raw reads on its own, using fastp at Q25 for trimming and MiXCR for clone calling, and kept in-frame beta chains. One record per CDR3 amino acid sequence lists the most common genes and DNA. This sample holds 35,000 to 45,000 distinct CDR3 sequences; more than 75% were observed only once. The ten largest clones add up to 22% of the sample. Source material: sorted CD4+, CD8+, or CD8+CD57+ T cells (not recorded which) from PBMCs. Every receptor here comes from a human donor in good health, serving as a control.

In DNA form, the CDR3 reads TGTGCCAGCAGCTTGAACGGGATGAACTATGGCTACACCTTC. Protein sequence: CASSLNGMNYGYTF. J is TRBJ1-2 and V is TRBV5-4; D is ambiguous. Trimming shortened V by 1 base and J by 2 bases, and 9 bases separated the two germline ends. Germline V gives CDR1 SGHNT, CDR2 YYREEE (reference sequence). The CDR3 runs to 14 residues.

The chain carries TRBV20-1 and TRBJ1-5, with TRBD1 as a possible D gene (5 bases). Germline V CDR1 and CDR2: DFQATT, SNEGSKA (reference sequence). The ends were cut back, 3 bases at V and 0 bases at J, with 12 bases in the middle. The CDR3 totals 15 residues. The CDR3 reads CSASSTDYSNQPQHF. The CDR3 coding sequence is TGCAGTGCTAGTTCGACAGATTATAGCAATCAGCCCCAGCATTTT.

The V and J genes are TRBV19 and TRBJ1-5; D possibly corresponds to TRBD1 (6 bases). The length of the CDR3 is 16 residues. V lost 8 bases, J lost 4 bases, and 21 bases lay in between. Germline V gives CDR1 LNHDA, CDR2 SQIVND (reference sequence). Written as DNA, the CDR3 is TGTGCCAGTGCGGACAGATCCCGTGGCGGAAATCAGCCCCAGCATTTT. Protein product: CASADRSRGGNQPQHF.

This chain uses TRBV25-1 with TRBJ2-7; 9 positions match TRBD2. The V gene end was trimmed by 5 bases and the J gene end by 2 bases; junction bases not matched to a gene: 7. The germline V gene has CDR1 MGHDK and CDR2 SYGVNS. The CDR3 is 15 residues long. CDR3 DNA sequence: TGTGCCAGCAGTTTAGGGAGCGGGGGGACCTACGAGCAGTACTTC. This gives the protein CASSLGSGGTYEQYF.

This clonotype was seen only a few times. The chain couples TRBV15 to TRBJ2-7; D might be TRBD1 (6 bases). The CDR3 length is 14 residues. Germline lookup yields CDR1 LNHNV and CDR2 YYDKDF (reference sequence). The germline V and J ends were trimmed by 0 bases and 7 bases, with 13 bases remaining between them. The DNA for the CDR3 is TGTGCCACCAGCAGAGATCACAGCCAGGGGGAGCAGTACTTC. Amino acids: CATSRDHSQGEQYF.

As DNA, the CDR3 is TGTGCCACAGGGGTTGGGACAGATACGCAGTATTTT. Its translation is CATGVGTDTQYF. The rearrangement uses TRBV10-3 and TRBJ2-3, with D perhaps TRBD1 (6 bases). CDR1 and CDR2 from the germline V gene are ENHRY and SYGVKD. The CDR3 covers 12 residues. V was cut by 10 bases and J by 3 bases, with 11 bases left in between.